Given below is one T cell receptor beta chain in context. This entry is derived from a study of blood T cell repertoires in COVID-19. Across the whole study: Some COVID-19 samples were acute and others convalescent; all came from the United States, Italy and Spain. In each case, the material was cDNA or gDNA derived from T cells, B-cell-depleted T cells, or PBMCs.

Followed longitudinally, the Seattle patients had been enrolled during active infection. In the study's own analysis: Reference gene primer amplification in the assay estimated nucleated cell counts. Assay: immunoSEQ multiplex PCR; the TCRdb copy retains only in-frame clones and omits some. V and J calls plus clone size are reproduced from that table; the DNA served to infer D and trimming. The table includes 100,000 to 150,000 clones, around 89% detected once. The sample taken for sequencing was peripheral blood. This TCR derives from a man aged 60 to 69 with COVID-19, enrolled during active disease.

The CDR3 spells CATSPVSGTGSELGVLTF. The CDR3 DNA reads TGTGCCACAAGCCCCGTATCCGGGACAGGGTCCGAGCTCGGCGTCCTGACTTTC. The gene calls are TRBV3-1 (or the pseudogene TRBV3-2) and TRBJ2-6; TRBD1 agrees at 9 bases. The CDR3 loop spans 18 amino acids. Losses at the gene ends were 10 bases for V and 12 bases for J; bases not matched to a gene: 25. Germline V CDR1 and CDR2: LGHDT, YNNKEL (reference sequence).